Listed below are T cell receptor beta chains from one sample, sequenced in a study of CD8 T cells in ankylosing spondylitis. TCRdb re-called the 5' RACE reads through MiXCR, storing one row per CDR3 protein. The profile shows about 340,000 distinct CDR3 sequences, over 12% of them singletons. The specimen was blood, either unsorted or a sorted T cell fraction (not recorded which). The origin of the receptors is a male donor with ankylosing spondylitis or in good health (not recorded which). The conserved cysteine and the conserved F or W are not part of the CDR3 here.

J gene: TRBJ2-1; V gene: TRBV4-1; CDR3 protein: ASSQLRDPPYNEQF
J gene: TRBJ2-5; V gene: TRBV5-5; CDR3 protein: ASSLSSPLEGQETQY
J gene: TRBJ1-6; V gene: TRBV27; CDR3 protein: ASSSGEFGRSPLH
J gene: TRBJ1-2; V gene: TRBV10-3; CDR3 protein: AIRRQGDYGYT
J gene: TRBJ2-7; V gene: TRBV5-1; CDR3 protein: ASSPRAGVSEQY
J gene: TRBJ1-4; V gene: TRBV20-1; CDR3 protein: SARAGGTTNEKLF
J gene: TRBJ2-5; V gene: TRBV5-1; CDR3 protein: ASSSYSGGDQY
J gene: TRBJ2-7; V gene: TRBV2; CDR3 protein: ASSPGSFYEQY
J gene: TRBJ2-2; V gene: TRBV20-1; CDR3 protein: SAARVGELF
J gene: TRBJ2-1; V gene: TRBV12-3/TRBV12-4; CDR3 protein: ASSPRNEQF
J gene: TRBJ2-7; V gene: TRBV6-2/TRBV6-3; CDR3 protein: ASRGTGTVYEQY
J gene: TRBJ2-2; V gene: TRBV5-1; CDR3 protein: ASSFGSSGSPGELF
J gene: TRBJ2-1; V gene: TRBV12-3/TRBV12-4; CDR3 protein: ASRRPGRNEQF